Following are 29 T cell receptor beta chains from one sample sequenced in a study of Tregs in tolerant kidney transplant recipients. Related graft donors supplied nonmyeloablative bone marrow transplants, and mixed chimerism was transient. Some clones are missing from TCRdb's copy, which holds only in-frame ones; the method was immunoSEQ multiplex PCR. The data contain tens of thousands of clones, roughly 93% of them seen just once; the ten biggest clones take up about 1.5%. The material sequenced was CD4+ T cells from blood (PBMCs), taken 12 months after the transplant. The receptors were gathered from a human patient who received a combined kidney and bone marrow transplant. Some T cells may be graft donor cells.

V and J are TRBV30 and TRBJ2-5; possibly TRBD1 for D (5 bases). V lost 0 bases and J lost 2, with 16 bases in between. The CDR3 spans 16 residues. The V gene's germline CDR1 is GTSNPN and CDR2 SVGIG (reference sequence). Written as DNA, the CDR3 is TGTGCCTGGAGTGTAGGGGTCGGGTTAGGACAAGAGACCCAGTACTTC. Translating gives CAWSVGVGLGQETQYF.

This chain's CDR3 is CAWSIPRGTDTQYF. CDR3 DNA: TGTGCCTGGAGTATTCCGCGGGGCACAGATACGCAGTATTTT. The chain combines TRBV30 with TRBJ2-3, with a possible D match to TRBD2 (5 bases). Between the trimmed V and J ends, which lost 2 bases and 1 base, there was a span of 10 bases. The germline V gene has CDR1 GTSNPN and CDR2 SVGIG (reference sequence). CDR3 length: 14 residues.

The chain links TRBV19 to TRBJ2-7; 7 positions match TRBD1. V lost 4 bases, J lost 0 bases, and 3 bases stayed unmatched. The CDR3 is 14 amino acids. Germline-derived CDR1 and CDR2 are LNHDA and SQIVND (reference sequence). The CDR3: CASSTDRASYEQYF. CDR3 DNA sequence: TGTGCCAGTAGTACAGACAGGGCCTCCTACGAGCAGTACTTC.

The chain employs TRBV27 and TRBJ2-3; 14 bases are shared with TRBD2. This CDR3 region has 17 residues. J was trimmed by 2 bases and V by 7 bases; bases with no gene match: 8. Germline V gives CDR1 MNHEY, CDR2 SMNVEV (reference sequence). CDR3 in amino acids: CASNGLAGGTTTDTQYF. As DNA, the CDR3 is TGTGCCAGCAACGGACTAGCGGGGGGAACTACCACAGATACGCAGTATTTT.

V and J are TRBV7-9 and TRBJ2-5, with 10 bases matching TRBD1. This CDR3 has 15 amino acids. The germline V gene has CDR1 SEHNR and CDR2 FQNEAQ (reference sequence). The V gene end was trimmed by 4 bases and the J gene end by 0 bases; junction bases not matched to a gene: 2. CDR3 sequence (DNA): TGTGCCAGCAGCTCCGGGACAGGGGACCAAGAGACCCAGTACTTC. Translating gives CASSSGTGDQETQYF.

V is TRBV6-1 and J is TRBJ2-7; 10 positions agree with TRBD1. The CDR3 has 14 residues. From germline, CDR1 is MNHNS and CDR2 SASEGT. V shed 4 bases, J shed 7 bases, and the junction held 7 bases outside the gene matches. The DNA of the CDR3 is TGTGCCAGCAGTGTTCGAGACAGGGGGCTTGAGCAGTACTTC. Its protein is CASSVRDRGLEQYF.

In its sample, this clone was seen once. The CDR3 DNA is TGTGCCAGCAGCTTAGATTGGGGACAGAGTCAGCCCCAGCATTTT. Its translation is CASSLDWGQSQPQHF. The rearrangement uses TRBV7-9 and TRBJ1-5, with 7 bases identical to TRBD1. In germline, CDR1 is SEHNR, CDR2 FQNEAQ (reference sequence). This CDR3 comprises 15 residues. J lost 6 bases, V lost 1 base, and 6 bases had no gene match.

J is TRBJ1-2 and V is TRBV27; no definite D call. This CDR3 is built from 14 residues. The germline V gene encodes CDR1 MNHEY and CDR2 SMNVEV (reference sequence). V lost 3 bases, J lost 4 bases, and 12 bases lay in between. CDR3 in DNA: TGTGCCAGCAGTTTCCGAGGAAGAGTCTATGGCTACACCTTC. Encoded protein: CASSFRGRVYGYTF.

This clone was seen just once. The J gene is TRBJ2-7, the V gene TRBV15, with 10 bases aligning to TRBD1. V trimming: 1 base; J trimming: 2 bases; junction bases outside the gene matches: 2. This CDR3 has 15 residues. The germline V gene encodes CDR1 LNHNV and CDR2 YYDKDF (reference sequence). The CDR3 nucleotides are TGTGCCACCAGCAGAGGGGGACAGGGGCCCTACGAGCAGTACTTC. This encodes CATSRGGQGPYEQYF.

This clone was observed once. V and J are TRBV30 and TRBJ2-1, with TRBD2 identical over 8 bases. The CDR3 spans 14 residues. Trimming cost V 4 bases and J 10 bases; bases outside gene matches: 12. Germline V gene data show CDR1 as GTSNPN and CDR2 as SVGIG (reference sequence). DNA of the CDR3: TGTGCCTGGACCCTGGGTCTAGCGGGTAGCGAGCAGTTCTTC. Translated: CAWTLGLAGSEQFF.

This chain links TRBV7-8 with TRBJ1-3; D remains unclear. Trimming shortened V by 5 bases and J by 0 bases, and 8 bases separated the two germline ends. CDR3 length equals 14 residues. The germline CDR1 and CDR2 sequences are SGHVS and FQNEAQ. The CDR3 region is CASSPPSSGNTIYF. The CDR3 bases are TGTGCCAGCAGCCCCCCCAGCTCTGGAAACACCATATATTTT. The full variable domain, rest sourced from reference TRBV7-8 and TRBJ1-3, is GAGVSQSPRYKVAKRGQDVALRCDPISGHVSLFWYQQALGQGPEFLTYFQNEAQLDKSGLPSDRFFAERPEGSVSTLKIQRTQQEDSAVYLCASSPPSSGNTIYFGEGSWLTVV.

The CDR3 nucleotides are TGCAGTGCTAGAGCTAGCTACGAGCAGTACTTC. It is translated as CSARASYEQYF. The rearrangement joins TRBV20-1 to TRBJ2-7; D unclear. V was clipped by 1 base and J by 3 bases, with 4 bases between them. This CDR3 comprises 11 residues. From germline, CDR1 is DFQATT and CDR2 SNEGSKA (reference sequence).

The V and J genes are TRBV2 and TRBJ1-2, with a weak D call TRBD1 (5 bases). Germline V lookup: CDR1 SNHLY, CDR2 FYNNEI. The germline V and J ends were trimmed by 9 bases and 8 bases, with 19 bases remaining between them. This CDR3 is built from 13 residues. This CDR3 reads CASGGGYAAGYTF. In DNA form, the CDR3 reads TGTGCCAGTGGGGGGGGGTATGCTGCCGGCTACACCTTC. Full variable domain (outside the CDR3, taken from reference TRBV2 and TRBJ1-2): EPEVTQTPSHQVTQMGQEVILRCVPISNHLYFYWYRQILGQKVEFLVSFYNNEISEKSEIFDDQFSVERPDGSNFTLKIRSTKLEDSAMYFCASGGGYAAGYTFGSGTRLTVV.

The chain recombines TRBV28 with TRBJ2-3, with a possible D match to TRBD2 (6 bases). The V end was cut by 11 bases, the J end by 0 bases, with 12 bases between. Germline loops: CDR1 MDHEN, CDR2 SYDVKM. The CDR3 sequence is 13 residues long. The CDR3 loop reads CAAGMISTDTQYF. The CDR3 coding sequence is TGTGCCGCGGGGATGATCAGCACAGATACGCAGTATTTT. The full variable domain, completed using reference TRBV28 and TRBJ2-3, is DVKVTQSSRYLVKRTGEKVFLECVQDMDHENMFWYRQDPGLGLRLIYFSYDVKMKEKGDIPEGYSVSREKKERFSLILESASTNQTSMYLCAAGMISTDTQYFGPGTRLTVL.

V is TRBV4-1 and J is TRBJ2-5; 8 bases line up with TRBD2. Trimming removed 3 bases from V and 5 bases from J; junction bases left unmatched: 14. The CDR3 extends over 17 amino acids. The germline CDR1 and CDR2 sequences are MGHRA and YSYEKL. The CDR3 reads CASSHTMSGGTTETQYF. Here the CDR3 DNA reads TGCGCCAGCAGCCATACTATGAGCGGGGGAACAACCGAGACCCAGTACTTC.

The V gene is TRBV19, the J gene TRBJ1-1, with 9 bases identical to TRBD1. The germline CDR1 and CDR2 sequences are LNHDA and SQIVND (reference sequence). This CDR3 comprises 20 residues. The V and J ends lost 1 base and 3 bases, in that order; junction bases with no gene match: 18. This CDR3 is CASSIGWGDRARRVDTEAFF. CDR3 nucleotides: TGTGCCAGTAGTATAGGGTGGGGGGACAGGGCTAGGAGGGTGGACACTGAAGCTTTCTTT.

This sequence joins TRBV6-5 and TRBJ1-1; a possible D gene is TRBD1 (5 bases). CDR1 MNHEY and CDR2 SVGAGI come from the germline V gene. CDR3 length: 14 amino acids. Trimming stripped 6 bases from V and 6 bases from J, with 17 bases between. In nucleotides, the CDR3 is TGTGCCAGCAGCCGGACGGGGGGGATCTCTGAAGCTTTCTTT. It specifies CASSRTGGISEAFF.

The chain is built from TRBV10-1 and TRBJ1-5, with TRBD1 as a possible D gene (6 bases). The CDR3 is 15 amino acids. CDR1 WNHNN and CDR2 SYGVQD come from the germline V gene (reference sequence). V gave up 3 bases and J gave up 1 base, with 10 bases separating them. The CDR3 DNA reads as TGCGCCAGCAGTGATAGTCAGGGGAGCAATCAGCCCCAGCATTTT. Protein: CASSDSQGSNQPQHF.

The chain joins TRBV18 to TRBJ2-5; D possibly corresponds to TRBD1 (6 bases). Germline assignment: CDR1 KGHSH and CDR2 LQKENI. Trimming left V 2 bases short and J 2 bases short, with 9 bases between. The CDR3 runs to 14 residues. The CDR3, as DNA: TGTGCCAGCTCACCAGTGGGGGCGCAAGAGACCCAGTACTTC. This encodes CASSPVGAQETQYF. Variable domain in full (rest from reference TRBV18 and TRBJ2-5): NAGVMQNPRHLVRRRGQEARLRCSPMKGHSHVYWYRQLPEEGLKFMVYLQKENIIDESGMPKERFSAEFPKEGPSILRIQQVVRGDSAAYFCASSPVGAQETQYFGPGTRLLVL.

The chain combines TRBV30 with TRBJ2-1; tentative D call: TRBD2 (6 bases). Looked up from germline, CDR1 is GTSNPN and CDR2 is SVGIG (reference sequence). Trimming took off 1 base at V and 6 bases at J, with 22 bases between the two ends. The CDR3 length is 17 residues. The CDR3 DNA sequence: TGTGCCTGGAGTGGACCCGCCCCCGGACTAAAGGTCAATGAGCAGTTCTTC. Its translation: CAWSGPAPGLKVNEQFF.

This chain connects TRBV4-3 to TRBJ2-3, with 10 bases matching TRBD2. V shed 4 bases, J shed 0 bases, and the junction held 7 bases outside the gene matches. The germline V gene encodes CDR1 LGHNA and CDR2 YSLEER. The CDR3 covers 17 residues. The CDR3 DNA is TGCGCCAGCAGCCGGAGCGGGAGGGCGCCTAGCACAGATACGCAGTATTTT. Translation: CASSRSGRAPSTDTQYF.

V usage is TRBV4-2 and J usage is TRBJ2-1; the match to TRBD2 covers 12 bases. The CDR3 length is 17 residues. Germline CDR1 LGHNA, CDR2 YNFKEQ. V trimming: 3 bases; J trimming: 4 bases; junction bases outside the gene matches: 7. CDR3 DNA: TGTGCCAGCAGCCAGCGCCTAGCGGGGGGGATTTACAATGAGCAGTTCTTC. As protein: CASSQRLAGGIYNEQFF.

The genes are TRBV19 and TRBJ2-3, with TRBD2 matching 9 bases. This CDR3 has 15 residues. In germline, CDR1 is LNHDA, CDR2 SQIVND (reference sequence). Trimming removed 10 bases from V and 1 base from J; junction bases left unmatched: 9. CDR3 in amino acids: CATQRTSVGTDTQYF. As DNA, the CDR3 is TGTGCCACTCAGCGGACTAGCGTTGGCACAGATACGCAGTATTTT.

This chain joins TRBV7-3 and TRBJ2-5, with 7 bases aligning to TRBD1. V gave up 5 bases and J gave up 0 bases; unmatched junction bases: 6. This CDR3 has 15 residues. Looked up from germline, CDR1 is SGHTA and CDR2 is FQGTGA. CDR3 coding DNA: TGTGCCAGCAGCGCAAAGACAGGGCACCAAGAGACCCAGTACTTC. It yields the protein CASSAKTGHQETQYF. Filled out from reference TRBV7-3 and TRBJ2-5, the complete variable domain reads GAGVSQTPSNKVTEKGKYVELRCDPISGHTALYWYRQSLGQGPEFLIYFQGTGAADDSGLPNDRFFAVRPEGSVSTLKIQRTERGDSAVYLCASSAKTGHQETQYFGPGTRLLVL.

The chain is built from TRBV15 and TRBJ1-5, with D possibly matching TRBD1 (6 bases). V was trimmed by 4 bases and J by 0 bases, leaving 10 bases between them. This CDR3 region has 15 residues. Per the germline V gene, CDR1 is LNHNV and CDR2 is YYDKDF (reference sequence). CDR3 sequence: CATSTGQFSNQPQHF. The CDR3, as DNA: TGTGCCACCAGCACCGGACAGTTTAGCAATCAGCCCCAGCATTTT. Complete variable domain (other parts from reference TRBV15 and TRBJ1-5): DAMVIQNPRYQVTQFGKPVTLSCSQTLNHNVMYWYQQKSSQAPKLLFHYYDKDFNNEADTPDNFQSRRPNTSFCFLDIRSPGLGDTAMYLCATSTGQFSNQPQHFGDGTRLSIL.

The CDR3 DNA follows: TGTGCCAGCTCACGATTTAGCCCCCGGGACAGGGGAGTCAATGAGCAGTTCTTC. Protein sequence: CASSRFSPRDRGVNEQFF. This sequence joins TRBV18 and TRBJ2-1, with 10 bases fitting TRBD1. CDR1 and CDR2 from the germline V gene are KGHSH and LQKENI. The CDR3 is made up of 18 amino acids. The V and J ends lost 4 bases and 6 bases, in that order; junction bases with no gene match: 15.

The chain recombines TRBV6-5 with TRBJ2-7, with D possibly matching TRBD1 (6 bases). Per germline, CDR1 MNHEY and CDR2 SVGAGI. The germline V and J ends were trimmed by 5 bases and 2 bases, with 13 bases remaining between them. This CDR3 region has 14 residues. The CDR3 region is CASSDQDRTYEQYF. The CDR3 DNA sequence: TGTGCCAGCAGTGATCAAGACAGGACCTACGAGCAGTACTTC.

The rearrangement links TRBV11-2 to TRBJ1-2; the match to TRBD1 covers 7 bases. The CDR3 covers 15 residues. CDR1 SGHAT and CDR2 FQNNGV come from the germline V gene. The trim removed 5 bases at V and 2 bases at J, leaving 8 bases unmatched. The chain's CDR3 is CASSAPGQPNYGYTF. The CDR3 DNA reads as TGTGCCAGCAGCGCACCGGGACAGCCCAACTATGGCTACACCTTC.

V and J are TRBV5-1 and TRBJ2-5; TRBD2 is a possible D gene (6 bases). Trimming removed 4 bases at V and 3 bases at J, with 16 bases between. The V gene's germline CDR1 is SGHRS and CDR2 YFSETQ. The CDR3 length is 15 residues. CDR3 amino acids: CASSPENGGEETQYF. The CDR3 region has the DNA TGCGCCAGCAGCCCCGAAAACGGCGGGGAAGAGACCCAGTACTTC.